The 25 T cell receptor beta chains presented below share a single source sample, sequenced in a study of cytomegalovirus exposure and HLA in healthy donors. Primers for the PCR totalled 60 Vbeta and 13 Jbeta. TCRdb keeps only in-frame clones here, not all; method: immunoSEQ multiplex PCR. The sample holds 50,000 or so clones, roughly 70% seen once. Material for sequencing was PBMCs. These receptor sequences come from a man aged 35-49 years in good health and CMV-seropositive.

The CDR3 coding sequence is TGTGCCAGCAGCCCGCTCAGGGGATCCAAAAACATTCAGTACTTC. Protein: CASSPLRGSKNIQYF. The chain joins TRBV7-9 to TRBJ2-4, with TRBD1 as a possible D gene (6 bases). V lost 5 bases, J lost 2 bases, and 13 bases lay in between. In germline, CDR1 is SEHNR, CDR2 FQNEAQ (reference sequence). This CDR3 contains 15 residues.

The CDR3 DNA reads as TGTGCCAGCAGCCTTGGGACAGGTGACTATGGCTACACCTTC. Residues: CASSLGTGDYGYTF. The genes are TRBV7-3 and TRBJ1-2, with 8 bases lining up with TRBD1. V shed 5 bases, J shed 3 bases, and the junction held 5 bases outside the gene matches. The CDR3 length is 14 residues. From germline, CDR1 is SGHTA and CDR2 FQGTGA. The full variable domain, its missing parts supplied by reference TRBV7-3 and TRBJ1-2, is GAGVSQTPSNKVTEKGKYVELRCDPISGHTALYWYRQSLGQGPEFLIYFQGTGAADDSGLPNDRFFAVRPEGSVSTLKIQRTERGDSAVYLCASSLGTGDYGYTFGSGTRLTVV.

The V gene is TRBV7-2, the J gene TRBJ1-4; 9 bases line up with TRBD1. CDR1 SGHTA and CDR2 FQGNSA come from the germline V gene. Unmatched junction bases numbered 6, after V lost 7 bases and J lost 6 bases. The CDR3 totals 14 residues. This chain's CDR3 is CASTPDRGDEKLFF. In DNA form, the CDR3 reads TGTGCCAGCACCCCAGACAGGGGGGATGAAAAACTGTTTTTT.

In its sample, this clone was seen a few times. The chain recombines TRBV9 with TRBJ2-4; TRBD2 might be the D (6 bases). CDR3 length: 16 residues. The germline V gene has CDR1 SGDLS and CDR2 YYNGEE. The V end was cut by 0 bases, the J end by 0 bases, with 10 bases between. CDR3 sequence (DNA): TGTGCCAGCAGCGTAGGGGGAGGATTAGCCAAAAACATTCAGTACTTC. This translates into CASSVGGGLAKNIQYF.

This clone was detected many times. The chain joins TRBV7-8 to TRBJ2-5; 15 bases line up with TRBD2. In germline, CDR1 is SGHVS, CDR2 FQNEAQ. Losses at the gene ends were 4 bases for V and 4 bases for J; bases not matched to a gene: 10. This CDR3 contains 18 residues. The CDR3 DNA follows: TGTGCCAGCAGCTCGGGACTAGCGGGGGGAAGGAGTATAGAGACCCAGTACTTC. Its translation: CASSSGLAGGRSIETQYF.

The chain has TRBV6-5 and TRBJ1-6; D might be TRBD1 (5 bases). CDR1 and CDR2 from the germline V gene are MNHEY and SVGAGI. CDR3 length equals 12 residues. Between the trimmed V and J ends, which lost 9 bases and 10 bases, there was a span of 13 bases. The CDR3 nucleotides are TGTGCCAGTAGGAGGGGTGAGTCACCCCTCCACTTT. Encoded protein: CASRRGESPLHF.

The CDR3 DNA reads TGTGCCAGCAGCTTTATTCTGGGAGAAGAGACCCAGTACTTC. Amino acid sequence: CASSFILGEETQYF. The rearrangement uses TRBV7-8 and TRBJ2-5; possible D gene TRBD2, 5 bases. Germline V lookup: CDR1 SGHVS, CDR2 FQNEAQ. This CDR3 has 14 residues. Trimming pared 3 bases from V and 3 bases from J, leaving 11 bases between.

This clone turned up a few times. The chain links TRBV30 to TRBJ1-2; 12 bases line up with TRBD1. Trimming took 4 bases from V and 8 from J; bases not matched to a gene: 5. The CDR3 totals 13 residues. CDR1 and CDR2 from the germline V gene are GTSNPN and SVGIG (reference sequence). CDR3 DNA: TGTGCCTGGAAGGGGGACAGGGGGCAAGGCTACACCTTC. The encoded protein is CAWKGDRGQGYTF.

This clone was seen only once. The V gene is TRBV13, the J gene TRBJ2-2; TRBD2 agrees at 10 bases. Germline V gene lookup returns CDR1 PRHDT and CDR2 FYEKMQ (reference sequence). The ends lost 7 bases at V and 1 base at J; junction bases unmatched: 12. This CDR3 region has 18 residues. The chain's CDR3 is CASNARWLAGENTGELFF. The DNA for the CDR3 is TGTGCCAGCAACGCCCGGTGGCTAGCGGGGGAGAACACCGGGGAGCTGTTTTTT. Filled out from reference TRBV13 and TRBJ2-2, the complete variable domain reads AAGVIQSPRHLIKEKRETATLKCYPIPRHDTVYWYQQGPGQDPQFLISFYEKMQSDKGSIPDRFSAQQFSDYHSELNMSSLELGDSALYFCASNARWLAGENTGELFFGEGSRLTVL.

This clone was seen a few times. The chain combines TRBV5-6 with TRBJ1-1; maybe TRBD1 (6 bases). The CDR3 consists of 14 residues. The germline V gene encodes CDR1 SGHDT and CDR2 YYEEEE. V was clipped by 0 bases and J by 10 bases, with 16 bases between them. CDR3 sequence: CASSLDFRGGGAFF. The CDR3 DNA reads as TGTGCCAGCAGCTTGGATTTTAGGGGAGGGGGAGCTTTCTTT. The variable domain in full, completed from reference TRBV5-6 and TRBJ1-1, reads DAGVTQSPTHLIKTRGQQVTLRCSPKSGHDTVSWYQQALGQGPQFIFQYYEEEERQRGNFPDRFSGHQFPNYSSELNVNALLLGDSALYLCASSLDFRGGGAFFGQGTRLTVV.

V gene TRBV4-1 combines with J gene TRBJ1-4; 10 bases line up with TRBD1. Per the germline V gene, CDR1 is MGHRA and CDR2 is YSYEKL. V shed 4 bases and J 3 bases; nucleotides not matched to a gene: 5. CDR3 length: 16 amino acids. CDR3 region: CASSRTGQGANEKLFF. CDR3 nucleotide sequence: TGCGCCAGCAGCCGCACCGGACAGGGGGCTAATGAAAAACTGTTTTTT.

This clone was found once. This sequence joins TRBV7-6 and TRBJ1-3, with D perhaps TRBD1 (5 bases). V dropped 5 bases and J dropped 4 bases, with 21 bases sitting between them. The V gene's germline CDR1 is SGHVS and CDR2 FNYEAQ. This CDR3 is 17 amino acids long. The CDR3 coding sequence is TGTGCCAGCAGCGCTACTGGGGCGGGGGTTGGAGGAAACACCATATATTTT. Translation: CASSATGAGVGGNTIYF. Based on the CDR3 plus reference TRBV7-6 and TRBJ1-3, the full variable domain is GAGVSQSPRYKVTKRGQDVALRCDPISGHVSLYWYRQALGQGPEFLTYFNYEAQQDKSGLPNDRFSAERPEGSISTLTIQRTEQRDSAMYRCASSATGAGVGGNTIYFGEGSWLTVV.

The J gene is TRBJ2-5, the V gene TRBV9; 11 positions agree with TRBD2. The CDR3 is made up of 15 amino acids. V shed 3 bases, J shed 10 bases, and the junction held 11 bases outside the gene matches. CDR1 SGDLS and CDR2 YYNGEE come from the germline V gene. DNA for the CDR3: TGTGCCAGCAGCGCCCAGACTAGCGGGGCCGCCGGCCAGTACTTC. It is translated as CASSAQTSGAAGQYF.

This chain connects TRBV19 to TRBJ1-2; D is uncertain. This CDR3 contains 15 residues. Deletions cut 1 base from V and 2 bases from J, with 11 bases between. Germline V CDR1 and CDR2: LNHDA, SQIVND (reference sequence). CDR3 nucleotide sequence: TGTGCCAGTAGTATAGGGAGAAGATCCAACTATGGCTACACCTTC. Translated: CASSIGRRSNYGYTF.

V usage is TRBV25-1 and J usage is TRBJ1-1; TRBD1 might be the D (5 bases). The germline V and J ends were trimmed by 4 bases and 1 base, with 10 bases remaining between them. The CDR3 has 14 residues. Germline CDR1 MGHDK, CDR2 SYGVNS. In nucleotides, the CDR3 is TGTGCCAGCAGTGTACACAGGAAGAACACTGAAGCTTTCTTT. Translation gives CASSVHRKNTEAFF.

The CDR3 loop reads CASSLRQGMELFF. For the CDR3, the DNA is TGTGCCAGCAGTTTAAGGCAGGGGATGGAACTGTTTTTT. This chain uses TRBV27 with TRBJ1-4; D is perhaps TRBD1 (6 bases). Germline V lookup: CDR1 MNHEY, CDR2 SMNVEV (reference sequence). The V end lost 2 bases, the J end lost 12 bases, and 13 bases lay between the germline ends. The CDR3 runs 13 residues.

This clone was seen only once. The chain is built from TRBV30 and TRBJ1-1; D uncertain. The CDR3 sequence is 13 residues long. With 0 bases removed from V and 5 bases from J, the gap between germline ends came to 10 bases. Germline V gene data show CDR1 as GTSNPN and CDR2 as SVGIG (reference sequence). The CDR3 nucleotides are TGTGCCTGGAGTGTTAACGGCGGGACTGAAGCTTTCTTT. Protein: CAWSVNGGTEAFF. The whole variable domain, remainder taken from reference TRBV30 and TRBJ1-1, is SQTIHQWPATLVQPVGSPLSLECTVEGTSNPNLYWYRQAAGRGLQLLFYSVGIGQISSEVPQNLSASRPQDRQFILSSKKLLLSDSGFYLCAWSVNGGTEAFFGQGTRLTVV.

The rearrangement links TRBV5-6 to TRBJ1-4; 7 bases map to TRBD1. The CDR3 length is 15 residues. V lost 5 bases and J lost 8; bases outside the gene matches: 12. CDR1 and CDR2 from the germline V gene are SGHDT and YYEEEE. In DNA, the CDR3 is TGTGCCAGCAGTAGTAGCTCAGGGGGGAAAGAAAAACTGTTTTTT. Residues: CASSSSSGGKEKLFF.

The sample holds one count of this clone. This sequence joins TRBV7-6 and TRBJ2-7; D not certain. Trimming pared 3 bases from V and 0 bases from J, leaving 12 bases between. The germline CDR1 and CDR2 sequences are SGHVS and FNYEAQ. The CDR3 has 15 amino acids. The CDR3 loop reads CASSFASGYSYEQYF. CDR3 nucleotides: TGTGCCAGCAGCTTCGCATCGGGTTACTCCTACGAGCAGTACTTC.

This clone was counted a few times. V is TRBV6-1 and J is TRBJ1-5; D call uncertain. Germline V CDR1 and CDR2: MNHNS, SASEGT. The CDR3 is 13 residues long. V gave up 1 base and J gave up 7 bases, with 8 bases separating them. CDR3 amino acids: CASSEETRQPQHF. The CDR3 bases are TGTGCCAGCAGTGAAGAGACACGACAGCCCCAGCATTTT.

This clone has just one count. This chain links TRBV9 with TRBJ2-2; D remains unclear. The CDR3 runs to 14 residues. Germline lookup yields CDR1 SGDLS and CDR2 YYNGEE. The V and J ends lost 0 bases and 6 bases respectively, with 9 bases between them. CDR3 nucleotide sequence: TGTGCCAGCAGCGTAGACGGTTACGCCGGGGAGCTGTTTTTT. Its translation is CASSVDGYAGELFF.

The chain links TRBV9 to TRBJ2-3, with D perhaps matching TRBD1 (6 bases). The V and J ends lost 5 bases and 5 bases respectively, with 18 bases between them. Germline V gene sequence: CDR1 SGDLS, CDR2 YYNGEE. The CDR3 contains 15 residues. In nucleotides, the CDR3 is TGTGCCAGCAGTCAACTCCCAGGGGCTGGAGATACGCAGTATTTT. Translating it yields CASSQLPGAGDTQYF.

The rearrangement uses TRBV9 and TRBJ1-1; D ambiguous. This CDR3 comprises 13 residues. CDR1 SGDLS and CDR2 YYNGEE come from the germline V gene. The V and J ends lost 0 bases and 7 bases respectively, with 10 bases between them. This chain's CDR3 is CASSVELENEAFF. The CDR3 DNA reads TGTGCCAGCAGCGTAGAACTGGAGAATGAAGCTTTCTTT.

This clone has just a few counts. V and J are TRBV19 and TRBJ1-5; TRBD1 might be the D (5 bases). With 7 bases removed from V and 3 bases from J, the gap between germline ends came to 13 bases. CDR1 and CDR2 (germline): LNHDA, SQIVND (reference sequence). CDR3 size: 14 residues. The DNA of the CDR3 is TGTGCCAGTACCCTGGACAAATCCAATCAGCCCCAGCATTTT. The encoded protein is CASTLDKSNQPQHF.

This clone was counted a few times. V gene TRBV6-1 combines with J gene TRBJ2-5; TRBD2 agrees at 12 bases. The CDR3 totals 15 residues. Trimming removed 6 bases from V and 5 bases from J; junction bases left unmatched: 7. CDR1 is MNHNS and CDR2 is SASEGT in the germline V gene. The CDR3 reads CASRRTSGVRETQYF. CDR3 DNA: TGTGCCAGCAGGAGGACTAGCGGGGTTCGGGAGACCCAGTACTTC.